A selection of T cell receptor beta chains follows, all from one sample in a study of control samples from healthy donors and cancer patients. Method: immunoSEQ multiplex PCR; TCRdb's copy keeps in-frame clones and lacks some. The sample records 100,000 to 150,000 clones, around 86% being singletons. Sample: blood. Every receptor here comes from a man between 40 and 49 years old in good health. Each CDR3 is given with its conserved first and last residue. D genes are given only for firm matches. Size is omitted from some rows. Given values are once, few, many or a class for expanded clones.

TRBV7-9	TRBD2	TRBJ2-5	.	TGTGCCGTCGATGGCCCACTAGCGGGTGGAGAGACCCAGTACTTC	CAVDGPLAGGETQYF
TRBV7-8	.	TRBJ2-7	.	TGTGCCAGCAGCTTACAAGACGGGGCCGGGGGCGAGCAGTACTTC	CASSLQDGAGGEQYF
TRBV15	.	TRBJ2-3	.	TGTGCCACCCGGGCTTTGGACACAGATACGCAGTATTTT	CATRALDTDTQYF
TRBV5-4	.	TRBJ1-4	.	TGTGCCAGCAGCTTGGGGGCGACAACTAATGAAAAACTGTTTTTT	CASSLGATTNEKLFF
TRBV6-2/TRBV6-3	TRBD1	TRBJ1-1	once	TGTGCCAGCAGTTTCGGACAGGGGGGAACGAACACTGAAGCTTTCTTT	CASSFGQGGTNTEAFF
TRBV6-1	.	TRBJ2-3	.	TGTGCCAGCAGTGAAGCGGCGGGCCTTGAGGATACGCAGTATTTT	CASSEAAGLEDTQYF
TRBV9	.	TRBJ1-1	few	TGTGCCAGCAGCGTAGAATGGTGGGGCGTGGATGAAGCTTTCTTT	CASSVEWWGVDEAFF
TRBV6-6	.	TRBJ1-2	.	TGTGCCAGCAGCCCCACCATGGGGGCTCCTGGCTACACCTTC	CASSPTMGAPGYTF
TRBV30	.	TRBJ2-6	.	TGTGCCTGGAGATCTGGGGCCAACGTCCTGACTTTC	CAWRSGANVLTF
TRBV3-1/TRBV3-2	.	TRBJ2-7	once	TGTGCCAGCAGCCAGGGGGTTTGGCGGGGAAGCTCCTACGAGCAGTACTTC	CASSQGVWRGSSYEQYF
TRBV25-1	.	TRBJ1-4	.	TGTGCCAGCAGTGAATCAGAAGCAACTAATGAAAAACTGTTTTTT	CASSESEATNEKLFF
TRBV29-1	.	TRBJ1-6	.	TGCAGCGTTGCGATGGGACCCCCGAATTCACCCCTCCACTTT	CSVAMGPPNSPLHF
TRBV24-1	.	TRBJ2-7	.	TGTGCCACCAGTGATCCGAACCGGGGCAGACCTACCGAGCAGTACTTC	CATSDPNRGRPTEQYF
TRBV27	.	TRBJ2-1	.	TGTGCCAGCAGTTTCTCGGATCCTTACAATGAGCAGTTCTTC	CASSFSDPYNEQFF
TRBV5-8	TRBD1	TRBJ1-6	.	TGTGCCAGCAGCTTGCCGACAGGGGGCTCGGCAAACTATAATTCACCCCTCCACTTT	CASSLPTGGSANYNSPLHF
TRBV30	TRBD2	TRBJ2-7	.	TGTGCCTGGAGTGTACGGGTGGGGGGGACTAGTCTCTACGAGCAGTACTTC	CAWSVRVGGTSLYEQYF
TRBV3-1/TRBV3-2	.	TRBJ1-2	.	TGTGCCAGCAGCCAAGGAGATGGTGCGGGGGAGGATGGCTACACCTTC	CASSQGDGAGEDGYTF
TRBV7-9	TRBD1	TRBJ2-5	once	TGTGCCAGCAGCTGGGACAGGGTCCAAGAGACCCAGTACTTC	CASSWDRVQETQYF
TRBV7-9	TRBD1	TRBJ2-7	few	TGTGCCAGCAGTTACCAATCAGGGGGCAGGGACGAGCAGTACTTC	CASSYQSGGRDEQYF
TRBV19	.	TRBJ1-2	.	TGTGCCAGTAGTAGGCCCGGGATTGGAGGCTACACCTTC	CASSRPGIGGYTF
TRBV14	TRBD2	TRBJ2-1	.	TGTGCCAGCAGCCCCCGAAAGGGACTAGCGGGCTTTAGCTCCTACAATGAGCAGTTCTTC	CASSPRKGLAGFSSYNEQFF
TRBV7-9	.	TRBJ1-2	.	TGTGCCAGCAGCCTCCCGACAGGTCGGAATGGCTACACCTTC	CASSLPTGRNGYTF
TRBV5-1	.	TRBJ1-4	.	TGCGCCAGCAGCCCTAATCCAGGGTTGGAGGAAAAACTGTTTTTT	CASSPNPGLEEKLFF
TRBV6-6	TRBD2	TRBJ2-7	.	TGTGCCAGCAGTCTCCGGGAGGTTACGGTGCAGTACTTC	CASSLREVTVQYF
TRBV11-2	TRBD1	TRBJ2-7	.	TGTGCCAGCAGCTTAGAGCCGTCCGGGACAGGGGAGCAGTACTTC	CASSLEPSGTGEQYF
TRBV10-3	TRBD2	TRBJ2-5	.	TGTGCCATCAGTGACGGCCGGGGGGGACCACAAGAGACCCAGTACTTC	CAISDGRGGPQETQYF
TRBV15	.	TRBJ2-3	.	TGTGCCACCAGCAGACCGGGACGGGGTACGCAGTATTTT	CATSRPGRGTQYF
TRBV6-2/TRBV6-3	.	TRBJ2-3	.	TGTGCCAGCAGTTACTCGAGCCTAGCGTCCGCAGATACGCAGTATTTT	CASSYSSLASADTQYF
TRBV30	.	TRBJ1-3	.	TGTGCCTGGAGTGTGAGCAGTACAGGAAACACCATATATTTT	CAWSVSSTGNTIYF
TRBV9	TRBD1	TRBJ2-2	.	TGTGCCAGCAGCGTAGACAGGGGGCAAACCGGGGAGCTGTTTTTT	CASSVDRGQTGELFF
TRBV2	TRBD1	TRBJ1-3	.	TGTGCCAGCAGTGCAGAGACAGGGAGGGCTGGAAACACCATATATTTT	CASSAETGRAGNTIYF
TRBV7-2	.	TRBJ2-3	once	TGTGCCAGCAGCCTACCCTCCACAGATACGCAGTATTTT	CASSLPSTDTQYF
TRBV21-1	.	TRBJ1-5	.	TGTGCTACTCAGAGGGGCCAATATCAGCCCCAGCATTTT	CATQRGQYQPQHF
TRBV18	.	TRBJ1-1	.	TGTGCCAGCTCACCATCGGCCAGAAACACTGAAGCTTTCTTT	CASSPSARNTEAFF
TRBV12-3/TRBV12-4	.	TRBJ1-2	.	TGTGCCAGCAAAGGGGGAACTGGCTACACCTTC	CASKGGTGYTF
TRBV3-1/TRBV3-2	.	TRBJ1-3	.	TGTGCCAGCAGGAGAGGGGGGCTCTCTGGAAACACCATATATTTT	CASRRGGLSGNTIYF
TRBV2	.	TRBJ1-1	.	TGTGCCAGCCGGCGCGGTCAGACTGAAGCTTTCTTT	CASRRGQTEAFF
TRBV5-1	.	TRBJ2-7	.	TGCGCCAGCAGCCAAGGGGCGGACACCTACGAGCAGTACTTC	CASSQGADTYEQYF
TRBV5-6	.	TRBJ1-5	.	TGTGCCAGCAGCTTGACAGGGAGCAATCAGCCCCAGCATTTT	CASSLTGSNQPQHF
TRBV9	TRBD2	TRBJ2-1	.	TGTGCCAGCAGCGTAGTTAATAGCGGGGGGGTGGCTGAGCAGTTCTTC	CASSVVNSGGVAEQFF
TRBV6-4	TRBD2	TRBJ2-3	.	TGTGCCAGCAGTCGGGGGGGGACAGATACGCAGTATTTT	CASSRGGTDTQYF
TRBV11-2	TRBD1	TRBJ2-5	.	TGTGCCAGCAGCCTGGACAGGGGGCGTCTAGAGACCCAGTACTTC	CASSLDRGRLETQYF
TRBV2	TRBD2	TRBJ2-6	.	TGTGCCAGCCCTCTCCCTAGCGGGTCCATGGGTGGGGCCAACGTCCTGACTTTC	CASPLPSGSMGGANVLTF
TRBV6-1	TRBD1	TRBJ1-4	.	TGTGCCAGCAGTGAAGGTGGGACAGGGGTCGAAAAACTGTTTTTT	CASSEGGTGVEKLFF